This TCR beta chain was sequenced for a study of blood T cell repertoires in COVID-19. Study overall: COVID-19 samples from acute and convalescent phases originated in the United States, Italy and Spain. PBMCs, B-cell-depleted T cells, or T cells were the source of the cDNA or gDNA that made up the material.

Those enrolled in Seattle joined during active infection and were followed longitudinally afterward. The CDR3 is 14 amino acids. The ends lost 5 bases at V and 6 bases at J; junction bases unmatched: 6. CDR1 and CDR2 from the germline V gene are LGHDT and YNNKEL (reference sequence). TCRdb's table, derived via immunoSEQ multiplex PCR, lists solely in-frame clones and lacks some. The sample includes under 300,000 clones, around 91% seen only once; the top ten take around 2.3%. The sample was peripheral blood. The chain is built from TRBV3-1 (or the pseudogene TRBV3-2) and TRBJ1-2, with 10 nucleotides matching TRBD1. This receptor was obtained from a woman aged 55-70 years with COVID-19, enrolled during active disease. The CDR3: CASSYGTGEDGYTF. The CDR3 DNA follows: TGTGCCAGCAGCTACGGGACAGGGGAGGATGGCTACACCTTC.